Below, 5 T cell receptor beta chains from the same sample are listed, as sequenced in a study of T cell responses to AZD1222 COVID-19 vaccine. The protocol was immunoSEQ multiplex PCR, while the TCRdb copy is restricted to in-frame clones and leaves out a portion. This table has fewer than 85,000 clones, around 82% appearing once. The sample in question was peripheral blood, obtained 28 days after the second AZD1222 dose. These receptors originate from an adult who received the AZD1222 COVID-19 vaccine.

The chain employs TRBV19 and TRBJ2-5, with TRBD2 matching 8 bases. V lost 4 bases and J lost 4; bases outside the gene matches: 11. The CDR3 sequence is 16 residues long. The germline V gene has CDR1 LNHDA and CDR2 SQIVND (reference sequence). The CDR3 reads CASSTPGGGPGETQYF. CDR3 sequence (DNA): TGTGCCAGTAGTACCCCCGGGGGGGGGCCCGGAGAGACCCAGTACTTC. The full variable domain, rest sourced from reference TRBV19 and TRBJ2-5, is DGGITQSPKYLFRKEGQNVTLSCEQNLNHDAMYWYRQDPGQGLRLIYYSQIVNDFQKGDIAEGYSVSREKKESFPLTVTSAQKNPTAFYLCASSTPGGGPGETQYFGPGTRLLVL.

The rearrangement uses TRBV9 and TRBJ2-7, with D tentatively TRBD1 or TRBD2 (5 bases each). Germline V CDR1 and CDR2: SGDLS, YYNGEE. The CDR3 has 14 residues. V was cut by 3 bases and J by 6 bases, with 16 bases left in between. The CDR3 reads CASSGDLGTSEQYF. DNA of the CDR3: TGTGCCAGCAGCGGAGACCTAGGGACGTCCGAGCAGTACTTC. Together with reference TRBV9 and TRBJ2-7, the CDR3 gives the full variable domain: DSGVTQTPKHLITATGQRVTLRCSPRSGDLSVYWYQQSLDQGLQFLIQYYNGEERAKGNILERFSAQQFPDLHSELNLSSLELGDSALYFCASSGDLGTSEQYFGPGTRLTVT.

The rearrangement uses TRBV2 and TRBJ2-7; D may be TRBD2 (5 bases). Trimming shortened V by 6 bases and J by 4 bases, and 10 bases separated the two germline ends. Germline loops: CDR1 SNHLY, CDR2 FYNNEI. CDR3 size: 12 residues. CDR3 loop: CASSGESYEQYF. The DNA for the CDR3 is TGTGCCAGCAGCGGGGAGTCTTACGAGCAGTACTTC.

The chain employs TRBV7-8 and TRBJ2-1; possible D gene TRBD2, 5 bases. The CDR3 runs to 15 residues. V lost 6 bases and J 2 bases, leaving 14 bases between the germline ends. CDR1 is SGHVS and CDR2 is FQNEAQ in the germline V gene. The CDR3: CASSFVAHTYNEQFF. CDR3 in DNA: TGTGCCAGCAGTTTCGTAGCGCATACCTACAATGAGCAGTTCTTC.

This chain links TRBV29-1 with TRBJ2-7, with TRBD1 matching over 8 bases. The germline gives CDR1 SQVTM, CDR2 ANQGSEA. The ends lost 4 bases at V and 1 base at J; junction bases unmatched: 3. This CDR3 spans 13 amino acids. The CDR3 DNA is TGCAGCGTTGTGAGACAGGGGTCCTACGAGCAGTACTTC. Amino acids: CSVVRQGSYEQYF.